The sequence of this TCR beta chain was determined in a study of blood T cell repertoires in COVID-19. Study at large: The cDNA or gDNA used as material had been derived from T cells, B-cell-depleted T cells, or PBMCs.

V lost 5 bases to trimming and J lost 3 bases; unmatched junction nucleotides: 12. CDR3 size: 16 residues. Per the germline V gene, CDR1 is LNHDA and CDR2 is SQIVND (reference sequence). In the original workflow: Quantification of nucleated cells was approximated via reference gene primer amplification. Sequenced by immunoSEQ multiplex PCR; TCRdb stores in-frame clones only, minus some. That table furnishes V, J and clone size, whereas the DNA furnished D and trimming. The sample records approximately 50,000 clones, over 80% being singletons. This TCR derives from a human donor in a cohort sampled during active COVID-19. The sequenced material came from peripheral blood. The chain carries TRBV19 and TRBJ1-1; 7 bases align to TRBD1. This chain's CDR3 is CASSPDRVPRDTEAFF. Here the CDR3 DNA reads TGTGCCAGTAGTCCTGACAGGGTGCCTCGGGACACTGAAGCTTTCTTT.